This TCR beta chain was documented in a study of T-cell memory formation after mild COVID-19. Background on the study: Most TCR clusters belonged to a single donor. Overall study findings and caveats: Detection of some responders pre-infection suggested pre-existing cross-reactive memory T cells participated. Among contracting clones, CD4+ were mainly CM/EM and CD8+ enriched in EMRA. Clones shrinking from day 15 to 85 showed even CD4/CD8 mixes; later expanders tilted CD4+.

Turning to this clonotype: Antigen unknown.

Germline V gene lookup returns CDR1 SGHTA and CDR2 FQGNSA. The CDR3 is 15 residues long. The V and J ends lost 7 bases and 0 bases respectively, with 12 bases between them. TCRdb itself ran the 5' RACE reads through MiXCR, one entry per CDR3 protein. The data show approximately 260,000 distinct CDR3 sequences, roughly 17% seen once. Material: PBMCs or a T cell subset sorted from them (not recorded which). V and J are TRBV7-2 and TRBJ2-2, with no clear D. This clonotype originated in a young man who had mild COVID-19 (a few samples of this study predate the infection). Cell type and time point are not known. The CDR3 sequence is CASTRVTPNTGELFF. The CDR3 coding sequence is TGTGCCAGCACAAGGGTGACTCCGAACACCGGGGAGCTGTTTTTT.